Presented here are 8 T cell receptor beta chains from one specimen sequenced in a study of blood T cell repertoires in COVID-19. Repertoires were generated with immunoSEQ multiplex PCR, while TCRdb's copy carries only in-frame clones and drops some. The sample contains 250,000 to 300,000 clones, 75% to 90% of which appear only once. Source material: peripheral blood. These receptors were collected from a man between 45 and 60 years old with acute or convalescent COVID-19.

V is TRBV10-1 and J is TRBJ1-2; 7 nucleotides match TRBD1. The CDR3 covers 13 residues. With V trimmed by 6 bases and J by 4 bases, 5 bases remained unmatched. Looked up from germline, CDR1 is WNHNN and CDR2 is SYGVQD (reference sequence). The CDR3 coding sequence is TGCGCCAGCAGCGCAACAGGGGCCTATGGCTACACCTTC. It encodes CASSATGAYGYTF.

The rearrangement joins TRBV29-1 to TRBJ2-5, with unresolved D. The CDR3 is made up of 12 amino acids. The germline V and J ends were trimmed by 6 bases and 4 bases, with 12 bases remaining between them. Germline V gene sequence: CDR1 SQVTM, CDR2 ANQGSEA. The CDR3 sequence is CSVLIAGETQYF. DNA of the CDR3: TGCAGCGTCCTGATAGCTGGAGAGACCCAGTACTTC.

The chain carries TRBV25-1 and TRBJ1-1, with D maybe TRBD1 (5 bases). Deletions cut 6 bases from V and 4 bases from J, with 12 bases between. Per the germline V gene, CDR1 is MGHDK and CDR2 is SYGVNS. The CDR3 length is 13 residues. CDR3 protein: CASSPDTSTEAFF. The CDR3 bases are TGTGCCAGCAGCCCGGACACGAGCACTGAAGCTTTCTTT.

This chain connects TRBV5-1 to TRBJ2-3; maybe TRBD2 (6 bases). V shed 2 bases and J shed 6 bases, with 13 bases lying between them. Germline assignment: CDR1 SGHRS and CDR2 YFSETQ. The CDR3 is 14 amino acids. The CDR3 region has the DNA TGCGCCAGCAGCTTTGACGGGGGTGATGATACGCAGTATTTT. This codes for CASSFDGGDDTQYF.

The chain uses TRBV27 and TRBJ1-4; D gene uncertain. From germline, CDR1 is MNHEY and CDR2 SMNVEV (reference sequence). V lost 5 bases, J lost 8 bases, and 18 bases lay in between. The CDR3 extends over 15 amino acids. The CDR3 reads CASSPRQVYGEKLFF. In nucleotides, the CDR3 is TGTGCCAGCAGTCCCCGTCAGGTCTATGGGGAAAAACTGTTTTTT.

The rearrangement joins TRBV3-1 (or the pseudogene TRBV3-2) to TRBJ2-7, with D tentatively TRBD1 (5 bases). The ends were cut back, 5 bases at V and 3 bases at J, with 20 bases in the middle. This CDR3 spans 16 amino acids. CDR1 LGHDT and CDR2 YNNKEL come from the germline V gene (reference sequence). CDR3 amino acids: CASSESGQGIYYEQYF. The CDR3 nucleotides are TGTGCCAGCAGCGAATCTGGGCAGGGAATATACTACGAGCAGTACTTC.

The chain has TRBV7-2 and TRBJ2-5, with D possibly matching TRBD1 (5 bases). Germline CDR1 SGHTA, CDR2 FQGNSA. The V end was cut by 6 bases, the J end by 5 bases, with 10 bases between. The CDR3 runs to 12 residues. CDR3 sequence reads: CASRGVGETQYF. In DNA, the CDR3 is TGTGCCAGCAGAGGGGTGGGGGAGACCCAGTACTTC.

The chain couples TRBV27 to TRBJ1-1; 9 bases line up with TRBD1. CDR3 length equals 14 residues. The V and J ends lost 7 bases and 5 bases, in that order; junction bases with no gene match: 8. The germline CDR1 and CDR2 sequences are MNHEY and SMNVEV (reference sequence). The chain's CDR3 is CASKLQGALTEAFF. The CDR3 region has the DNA TGTGCCAGCAAATTACAGGGGGCGCTTACTGAAGCTTTCTTT.